These T cell receptor beta chains were read from a single sample in a study of shared clonotypes between healthy human individuals. Data came from immunoSEQ multiplex PCR; TCRdb stores just in-frame clones and leaves some out. The sample contains about 2.1 million clones, more than 85% of which appear only once. The specimen was naive CD8+ T cells from PBMCs. The receptors come from a man between 18 and 35 years old in good health. Some clones in this sample may be carry-over from other donors' samples. Both conserved end residues are part of each CDR3. D genes are given only for firm matches. Size values are once, few and many counts, or a class for expanded clones, and some rows have none.

>TRBD1|TRBJ2-7|TRBV4-1|NA
TGCGCCAGCAGCCAAGATCTCCTGACAGGGTCCTACGAGCAGTACTTC
CASSQDLLTGSYEQYF
>TRBD2|TRBJ2-7|TRBV4-1|NA
TGCGCCAGCAGCCAAGATCATGGCGGGAGACCCTACGAGCAGTACTTC
CASSQDHGGRPYEQYF
>NA|TRBJ1-1|TRBV18|NA
TGTGCCAGCTCACCAAGGGAAAGGAACACTGAAGCTTTCTTT
CASSPRERNTEAFF
>NA|TRBJ2-2|TRBV5-4|NA
TGTGCCAGCAGCGCCACCGGGGAGCTGTTTTTT
CASSATGELFF
>NA|TRBJ2-7|TRBV14|NA
TGTGCCAGCAGCCAAGGGCGCAGGGGCTACGAGCAGTACTTC
CASSQGRRGYEQYF
>NA|TRBJ1-1|TRBV4-2|NA
TGTGCCAGCAGCCAAGAATTGGGAGAGAACACTGAAGCTTTCTTT
CASSQELGENTEAFF
>NA|TRBJ1-3|TRBV5-8|NA
TGTGCCCAACTAAGACCCAGGGATGATCCTGGAAACACCATATATTTT
CAQLRPRDDPGNTIYF
>TRBD2|TRBJ2-1|TRBV19|NA
TGTGCCAGCAGCTGGCTAGCGGGAGGGGCCCAAATGTACAATGAGCAGTTCTTC
CASSWLAGGAQMYNEQFF
>NA|TRBJ2-7|TRBV28|NA
TGTGCCAGCAATCTACAGGGGGGGGCCTACGAGCAGTACTTC
CASNLQGGAYEQYF
>NA|TRBJ1-5|TRBV15|NA
TGTGCCACCCAGGGTGGTAGCAATCAGCCCCAGCATTTT
CATQGGSNQPQHF
>NA|TRBJ1-1|TRBV5-6|NA
TGTGCCAGCAGCTTGTTAATGCGGGGTTCTGAAGCTTTCTTT
CASSLLMRGSEAFF
>TRBD2|TRBJ2-1|TRBV19|NA
TGTGCCAGTACCCCAGGACTAGCGGCATACAATGAGCAGTTCTTC
CASTPGLAAYNEQFF
>NA|TRBJ2-1|TRBV29-1|NA
TGCAGCGTTGACCCCCGGCGTCCTGGGCAGTTCTTC
CSVDPRRPGQFF
>TRBD2|TRBJ2-4|TRBV27|once
TGTGCCAGTAATCCGAAGGGGACTAGCGGATTAGCCAAAAACATTCAGTACTTC
CASNPKGTSGLAKNIQYF
>NA|TRBJ1-2|TRBV6-1|NA
TGTGCCAGCAGTGAAGGGGCAGGGGCTTATGATGGCTACACCTTC
CASSEGAGAYDGYTF
>NA|TRBJ1-3|TRBV15|NA
TGTGCCACCAGCAGACCAAGGGACGGAGACTCTGGAAACACCATATATTTT
CATSRPRDGDSGNTIYF
>TRBD2|TRBJ2-3|TRBV27|NA
TGTGCCAGCGGGGGAGAGGCGCGGGAGGGCCCGGGGGAAGGAGATACGCAGTATTTT
CASGGEAREGPGEGDTQYF
>NA|TRBJ2-7|TRBV7-9|NA
TGTGCCAGCAGCTTAATCGGGGACTCCTACGAGCAGTACTTC
CASSLIGDSYEQYF
>NA|TRBJ2-7|TRBV5-6|NA
TGTGCCAGCAGCTTCGGTGACTCCTCCTACGAGCAGTACTTC
CASSFGDSSYEQYF
>NA|TRBJ1-5|TRBV5-1|once
TGCGCCAGCAGCTTGGGCCCGGGAGGACGCAATCAGCCCCAGCATTTT
CASSLGPGGRNQPQHF
>NA|TRBJ1-2|TRBV4-1|NA
TGCGCCAGCAGCCAAGTAGCAGGCATAACAAACTATGGCTACACCTTC
CASSQVAGITNYGYTF
>NA|TRBJ2-1|TRBV13|NA
TGTGCCAGCAGCTCCTATCTAGCGTACAATGAGCAGTTCTTC
CASSSYLAYNEQFF
>NA|TRBJ1-1|TRBV5-1|once
TGCGCCAGCAGCTTCAGGCACGGGGTCCCAATGAACACTGAAGCTTTCTTT
CASSFRHGVPMNTEAFF
>NA|TRBJ1-2|TRBV27|NA
TGTGCCAGCAGTTTATTGGGGCCTAACTATGGCTACACCTTC
CASSLLGPNYGYTF
>TRBD1|TRBJ2-1|TRBV27|NA
TGTGCCAGCAGTACTCAGGGGGCCTCCTACAATGAGCAGTTCTTC
CASSTQGASYNEQFF
>NA|TRBJ2-1|TRBV18|NA
TGTGCCAGCTCACCCCCAGGGGGGGTGGCGGCCAATGAGCAGTTCTTC
CASSPPGGVAANEQFF
>TRBD2|TRBJ2-7|TRBV27|NA
TGTGCCAGCAGTTTATATATCGGCGGGAGCTCCTACGAGCAGTACTTC
CASSLYIGGSSYEQYF
>NA|TRBJ2-7|TRBV6-1|NA
TGTGCCAGCAGTGAATGGGCAGGGACCTACGAGCAGTACTTC
CASSEWAGTYEQYF
>TRBD1|TRBJ2-5|TRBV5-1|NA
TGCGCCAGCAGCCTCATGGGACAGCTCCAAGAGACCCAGTACTTC
CASSLMGQLQETQYF
>NA|TRBJ2-5|TRBV28|NA
TGTGCCAGCAGCCCGGGAGCCCAAGAGACCCAGTACTTC
CASSPGAQETQYF
>NA|TRBJ1-1|TRBV29-1|NA
TGCAGCTCTGGAGGAGGCACTGAAGCTTTCTTT
CSSGGGTEAFF
>NA|TRBJ2-2|TRBV28|NA
TGTGCCAGCAGTGCCCGCCGGGGCGGGACCACCCACACCGGGGAGCTGTTTTTT
CASSARRGGTTHTGELFF
>TRBD2|TRBJ2-1|TRBV27|NA
TGTGCCAGCAGTTCAGGGACTAGCGGGCCCTACAATGAGCAGTTCTTC
CASSSGTSGPYNEQFF
>NA|TRBJ2-7|TRBV7-9|NA
TGTGCCAGCAGCGCCGTTGGTGGCGGGGCGTTCTACGAGCAGTACTTC
CASSAVGGGAFYEQYF
>TRBD1|TRBJ2-1|TRBV7-9|NA
TGTGCAAGCTTGCGGGACAGGGGCCCTGAGCAGTTCTTC
CASLRDRGPEQFF
>NA|TRBJ2-4|TRBV29-1|NA
TGCAGCGTTGAAAAGGTAGACCTAGCCAAAAACATTCAGTACTTC
CSVEKVDLAKNIQYF